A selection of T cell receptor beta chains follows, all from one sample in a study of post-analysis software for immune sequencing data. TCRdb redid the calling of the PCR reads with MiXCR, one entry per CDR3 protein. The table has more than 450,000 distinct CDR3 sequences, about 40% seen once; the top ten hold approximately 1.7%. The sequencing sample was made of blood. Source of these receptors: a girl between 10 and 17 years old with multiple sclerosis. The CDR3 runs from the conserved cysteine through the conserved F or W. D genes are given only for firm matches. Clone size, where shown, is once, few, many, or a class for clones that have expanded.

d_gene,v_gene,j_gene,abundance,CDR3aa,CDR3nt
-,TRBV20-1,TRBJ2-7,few,CSARAKDKYEQYF,TGCAGTGCTAGAGCAAAAGACAAGTACGAGCAGTACTTC
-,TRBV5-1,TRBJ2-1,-,CASSLASSGLYNEQFF,TGCGCCAGCAGCTTGGCCTCGAGCGGACTATACAATGAGCAGTTCTTC
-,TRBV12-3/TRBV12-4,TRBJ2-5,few,CASKPRVIQETQYF,TGTGCCAGCAAGCCGCGGGTAATCCAAGAGACCCAGTACTTC
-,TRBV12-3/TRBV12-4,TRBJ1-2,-,CASSPRLNYGYTF,TGTGCCAGCAGCCCCCGGCTTAACTATGGCTACACCTTC
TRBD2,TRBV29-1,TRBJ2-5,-,CSAPGTSGRVGETQYF,TGCAGCGCCCCCGGGACTAGCGGGAGGGTAGGGGAGACCCAGTACTTC
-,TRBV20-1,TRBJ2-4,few,CSAPLREFTAKNIQYF,TGCAGTGCTCCCCTCCGGGAATTCACTGCCAAAAACATTCAGTACTTC
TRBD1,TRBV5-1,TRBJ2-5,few,CASSLTSLTGLGATQYF,TGCGCCAGCAGCCTAACCTCATTGACAGGGCTGGGGGCGACCCAGTACTTC
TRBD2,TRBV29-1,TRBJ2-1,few,CSVDGTSLVDEQFF,TGCAGCGTTGATGGGACTAGTCTCGTCGATGAGCAGTTCTTC
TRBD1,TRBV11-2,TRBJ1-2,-,CASSPSTGQGYKGYTF,TGTGCCAGCAGCCCCTCCACGGGACAGGGGTATAAGGGCTACACCTTC
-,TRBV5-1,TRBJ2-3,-,CASSVPGDTQYF,TGCGCCAGCAGCGTTCCGGGGGATACGCAGTATTTT
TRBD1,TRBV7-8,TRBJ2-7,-,CASRPGTGWEEQYF,TGTGCCAGCAGACCAGGGACAGGATGGGAGGAGCAGTACTTC
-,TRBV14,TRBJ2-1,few,CASSLNRVANEQFF,TGTGCCAGCAGCCTGAACAGGGTGGCCAATGAGCAGTTCTTC
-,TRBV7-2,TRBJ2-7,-,CASSSPGAGHAYEQYF,TGTGCCAGCAGCTCCCCCGGAGCGGGCCATGCCTACGAGCAGTACTTC
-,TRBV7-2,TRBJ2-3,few,CASSSASPNTQYF,TGTGCCAGCAGCTCGGCTAGCCCCAATACGCAGTATTTT
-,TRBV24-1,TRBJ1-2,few,CATSEERGDNYGYTF,TGTGCCACCAGTGAAGAAAGGGGGGATAACTATGGCTACACCTTC
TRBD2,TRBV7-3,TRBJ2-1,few,CASSLMAGGNEQFF,TGTGCCAGCAGCTTAATGGCGGGGGGGAATGAGCAGTTCTTC
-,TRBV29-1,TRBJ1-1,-,CSVDTGGSFF,TGCAGCGTTGATACAGGCGGGTCTTTCTTT
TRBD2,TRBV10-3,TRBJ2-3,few,CATGTNSGSDGTDTQYF,TGTGCCACAGGGACAAATAGCGGGAGTGACGGCACAGATACGCAGTATTTT
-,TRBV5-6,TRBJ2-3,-,CASSGYGYTQYF,TGTGCCAGCAGCGGATATGGGTATACGCAGTATTTT
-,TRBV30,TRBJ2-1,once,CAWSAGLPGNEQFF,TGTGCCTGGAGTGCGGGCCTCCCCGGCAATGAGCAGTTCTTC
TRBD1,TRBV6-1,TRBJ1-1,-,CASKTGWDTEAFF,TGTGCCAGCAAGACAGGGTGGGACACTGAAGCTTTCTTT
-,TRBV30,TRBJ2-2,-,CAWTTRVEGWELFF,TGTGCCTGGACTACAAGAGTGGAGGGTTGGGAGCTGTTTTTT
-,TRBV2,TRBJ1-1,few,CASILWDIKSEAFF,TGTGCCAGCATTCTCTGGGACATTAAATCCGAAGCTTTCTTT
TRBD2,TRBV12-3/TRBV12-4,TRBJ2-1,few,CASSLGTSRTNEQFF,TGTGCCAGCAGCCTCGGGACTAGCAGGACCAATGAGCAGTTCTTC
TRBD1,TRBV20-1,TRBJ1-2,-,CSARDLGQVPGGYTF,TGCAGTGCTAGAGATTTAGGACAGGTTCCGGGCGGCTACACCTTC
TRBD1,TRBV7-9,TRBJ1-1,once,CASSHPEQGATEAFF,TGTGCCAGCAGCCACCCGGAGCAGGGGGCAACTGAAGCTTTCTTT
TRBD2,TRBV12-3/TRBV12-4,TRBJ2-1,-,CASSLRTSGSHEQFF,TGTGCCAGCAGTTTAAGGACTAGCGGGAGCCATGAGCAGTTCTTC
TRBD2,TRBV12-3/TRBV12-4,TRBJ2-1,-,CASSDPGAGGQEQFF,TGTGCCAGCAGTGACCCCGGGGCGGGAGGACAAGAGCAGTTCTTC
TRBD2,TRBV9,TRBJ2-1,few,CASSVAAGGRSEQFF,TGTGCCAGCAGCGTAGCAGCGGGGGGGCGTAGTGAGCAGTTCTTC
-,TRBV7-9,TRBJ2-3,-,CASRLPGGDTQYF,TGTGCCAGCAGACTGCCTGGGGGTGATACGCAGTATTTT
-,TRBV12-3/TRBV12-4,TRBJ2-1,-,CASSLTGWNNEQFF,TGTGCCAGCAGTTTAACAGGGTGGAACAATGAGCAGTTCTTC
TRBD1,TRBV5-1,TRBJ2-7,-,CASSSGQDSYEQYF,TGCGCCAGCAGCTCGGGACAGGACTCCTACGAGCAGTACTTC
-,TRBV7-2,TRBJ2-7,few,CASSLTKRGYEQYF,TGTGCCAGCAGCCTCACTAAACGGGGCTACGAGCAGTACTTC
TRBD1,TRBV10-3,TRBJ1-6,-,CAISPGQGRGSPLHF,TGTGCCATCAGCCCGGGACAGGGAAGGGGTTCACCCCTCCACTTT
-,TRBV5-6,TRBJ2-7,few,CASSFQGGIVSYEQYF,TGTGCCAGCAGCTTCCAGGGGGGTATAGTATCCTACGAGCAGTACTTC
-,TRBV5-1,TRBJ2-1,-,CASSLGGSDEQFF,TGCGCCAGCAGCTTGGGGGGGTCCGATGAGCAGTTCTTC
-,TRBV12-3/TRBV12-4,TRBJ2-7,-,CASSRDSGYEQYF,TGTGCCAGCAGTCGGGACTCTGGGTACGAGCAGTACTTC
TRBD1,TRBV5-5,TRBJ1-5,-,CASTTGDYSNQPQHF,TGTGCCAGCACGACAGGGGACTATAGCAATCAGCCCCAGCATTTT
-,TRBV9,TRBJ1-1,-,CASSAGGVMNTEAFF,TGTGCCAGCAGCGCGGGGGGGGTCATGAACACTGAAGCTTTCTTT
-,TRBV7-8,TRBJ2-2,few,CASTDTGELFF,TGTGCCAGCACCGACACCGGGGAGCTGTTTTTT
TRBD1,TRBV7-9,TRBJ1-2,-,CASSGTGVEYYGYTF,TGTGCCAGCAGCGGGACAGGGGTTGAGTACTATGGCTACACCTTC
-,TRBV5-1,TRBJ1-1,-,CASSPGQPINTEAFF,TGCGCCAGCAGCCCAGGACAGCCCATAAACACTGAAGCTTTCTTT
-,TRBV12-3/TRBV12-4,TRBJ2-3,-,CASTLGRFTDTQYF,TGTGCCAGCACCTTGGGACGTTTCACAGATACGCAGTATTTT
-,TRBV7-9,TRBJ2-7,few,CASSLGQPPYEQYF,TGTGCCAGCAGCTTAGGACAGCCACCTTACGAGCAGTACTTC
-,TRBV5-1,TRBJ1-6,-,CASSWEGYNSPLHF,TGCGCCAGCAGCTGGGAAGGGTATAATTCACCCCTCCACTTT
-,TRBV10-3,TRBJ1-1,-,CAISQQGNTEAFF,TGTGCCATCAGTCAACAGGGGAACACTGAAGCTTTCTTT
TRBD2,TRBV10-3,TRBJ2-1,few,CAISAGGPIGEQFF,TGTGCCATCAGTGCGGGGGGACCAATTGGTGAGCAGTTCTTC
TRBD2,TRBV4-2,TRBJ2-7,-,CASSQAWTGGINEQYF,TGTGCCAGCAGCCAGGCCTGGACGGGAGGGATTAACGAGCAGTACTTC
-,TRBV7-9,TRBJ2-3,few,CASSFNQPGSTQYF,TGTGCCAGCAGCTTCAATCAACCGGGAAGTACGCAGTATTTT
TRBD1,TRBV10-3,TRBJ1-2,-,CASTGQGDYGYTF,TGTGCCAGCACGGGACAGGGCGACTATGGCTACACCTTC
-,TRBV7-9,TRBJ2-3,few,CASSLTPAGWPQYF,TGTGCCAGTAGCTTAACCCCAGCAGGATGGCCGCAGTATTTT
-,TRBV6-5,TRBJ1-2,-,CASSADGNYGYTF,TGTGCCAGCAGTGCCGACGGAAACTATGGCTACACCTTC
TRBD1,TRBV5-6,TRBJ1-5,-,CASSWGGQGDQPQHF,TGTGCCAGCAGCTGGGGCGGACAGGGGGATCAGCCCCAGCATTTT
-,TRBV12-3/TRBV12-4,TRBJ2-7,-,CASSGDGFYEQYF,TGTGCCAGCAGCGGGGACGGTTTCTACGAGCAGTACTTC
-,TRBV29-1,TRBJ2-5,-,CSVEVTPMAGETQYF,TGCAGCGTTGAAGTAACTCCTATGGCGGGAGAGACCCAGTACTTC